This T cell receptor beta chain derives from a study of OX40 agonist ivuxolimab in advanced cancers. The CDR3 runs to 14 residues. Germline V gene lookup returns CDR1 MDHEN and CDR2 SYDVKM. The V segment lost 6 bases and the J segment 0 bases; nucleotides outside the gene matches: 1. Data came from immunoSEQ multiplex PCR; TCRdb stores just in-frame clones and leaves some out. The sample contains about 20,000 clones, about 90% of which appear only once. V and J are TRBV28 and TRBJ2-1, with 8 bases aligning to TRBD1. The source material was CD4+ or CD8+ T cells sorted from blood, sampled in a trial of the OX40 agonist ivuxolimab. The clonotype comes from an adult with an advanced solid tumor such as melanoma, head and neck, liver or kidney cancer. The CDR3 loop reads CASSTGGSYNEQFF. CDR3 DNA: TGTGCCAGCAGCACAGGGGGCTCCTACAATGAGCAGTTCTTC.